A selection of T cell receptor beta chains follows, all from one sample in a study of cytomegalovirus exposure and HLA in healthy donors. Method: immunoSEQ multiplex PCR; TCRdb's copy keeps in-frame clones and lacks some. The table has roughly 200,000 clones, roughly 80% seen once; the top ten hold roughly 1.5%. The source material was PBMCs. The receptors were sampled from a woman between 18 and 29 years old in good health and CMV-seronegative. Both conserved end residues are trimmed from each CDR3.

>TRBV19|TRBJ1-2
ASSPFGGRGPYGYT
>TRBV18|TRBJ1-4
ASSSGQGVGNEKLF
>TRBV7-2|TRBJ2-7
ASSSNRWGDEQY
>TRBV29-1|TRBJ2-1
SVEIGAGVSYNEQF
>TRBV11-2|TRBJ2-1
ASSAGLYNNEQF
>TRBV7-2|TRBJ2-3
ASSQAGTSGATQY
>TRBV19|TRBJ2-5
ASSPQGETQY
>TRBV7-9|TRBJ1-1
ASSDRTGGNTEAF
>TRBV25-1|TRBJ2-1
ASSEPDGQGASDEQF
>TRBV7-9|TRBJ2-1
SSSLSGTGAYNEQF
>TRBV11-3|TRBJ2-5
ASSLGRTELRETQY
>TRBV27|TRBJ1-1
ASSLQGSLTEAF
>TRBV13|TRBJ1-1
ASSPLTGVDTEAF
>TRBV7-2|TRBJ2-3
ASSFGWGGADTQY
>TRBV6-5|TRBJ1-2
ASSYSRGYGYT
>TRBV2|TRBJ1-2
ASSASGTKYGYT
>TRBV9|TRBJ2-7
ASSGLAGNEQY
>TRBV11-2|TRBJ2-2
ASSLAGQTRGELF
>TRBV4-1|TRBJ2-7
ASSQDLQTDRHYEQY
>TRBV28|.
ASSLVTGVSSYEQY
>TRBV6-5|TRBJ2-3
ASTRQGLRADTQY
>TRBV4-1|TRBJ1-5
ASSQEGLYSNQPQH
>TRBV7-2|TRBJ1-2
ASSLGPQGAGYGYT
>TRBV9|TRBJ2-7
ASSVATGSDEQY
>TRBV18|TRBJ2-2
ASSPRDSSGFNTGELF
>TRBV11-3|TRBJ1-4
ASSGLMRNEKLF
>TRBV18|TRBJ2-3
ASSPQPTGGDTQY
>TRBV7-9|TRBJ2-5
SSSLKGLASGETQY
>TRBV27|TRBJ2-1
ASSKTSGRPNEQF
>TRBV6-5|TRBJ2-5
ASSGDREGQETQY
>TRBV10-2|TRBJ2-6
ASTSGGAGANVLT
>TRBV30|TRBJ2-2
AWSVYLSTGELF
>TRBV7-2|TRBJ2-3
ASSTWTSARSDTQY
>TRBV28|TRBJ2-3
ASRSYLADGTDTQY
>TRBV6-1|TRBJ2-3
ASSVGQLQADTQY
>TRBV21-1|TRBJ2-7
ASSLGTVEQY